This T cell receptor (beta chain) comes out of a study of T cells in Graves' hyperthyroidism and ophthalmopathy. Overall study findings and caveats: Progression to ophthalmopathy was predicted a median of 6.5 months early. A model of 13 V-J features distinguished ophthalmopathy from stable hyperthyroidism.

PBMCs were collected from an approximately 10 ml volume of fresh peripheral blood. Concerning this clonotype: No antigen is known for it.

The CDR3 sequence is 16 residues long. Unmatched junction bases numbered 6, after V lost 4 bases and J lost 2 bases. CDR1 is MGHRA, CDR2 YSYEKL, per germline. RNA transcripts gave rise to amplified TCR beta CDR3 regions. In the first-round RT-PCR of the TCR CDR3, the HTBI primer set was used. TCRdb reprocessed the multiplex PCR reads with MiXCR, giving one entry per CDR3 protein. This table has approximately 870,000 distinct CDR3 sequences, about two fifths appearing once. The receptor was isolated from a man aged 18-30 years with Graves' hyperthyroidism. The chain links TRBV4-1 to TRBJ1-5, with 9 nucleotides matching TRBD1. What was sequenced was blood. CDR3 coding DNA: TGCGCCAGCAGCCGCGGGACAGGGTCCGGCAATCAGCCCCAGCATTTT. Its protein is CASSRGTGSGNQPQHF.